The TCR beta chain described here comes from a study of blood T cell repertoires in COVID-19. Study at large: T cells, B-cell-depleted T cells, or PBMCs provided the cDNA or gDNA that served as material.

Recruitment covered under 25 US areas and drew participants whose ages spanned roughly 18 to 100 years. In assigning cohorts, the study relied on participant-reported clinical history. This CDR3 contains 16 residues. V gave up 5 bases and J gave up 4 bases; unmatched junction bases: 9. Looked up from germline, CDR1 is SGHAT and CDR2 is FQNNGV. Here immunoSEQ multiplex PCR was the method, and the copy in TCRdb shows in-frame clones only, minus some. The repertoire includes about half a million clones, 80% to 90% of them detected once, and around 7.9% sits in the top ten. The chain has TRBV11-2 and TRBJ2-2; 8 bases map to TRBD1. Input material: PBMCs or T cells enriched from blood (not recorded which). The clonotype originates from a woman aged 55-70 years who had recovered from COVID-19. The chain's CDR3 is CASSKTGTGATGELFF. The DNA of the CDR3 is TGTGCCAGCAGCAAAACCGGGACAGGCGCCACCGGGGAGCTGTTTTTT.